This T cell receptor beta chain was profiled in a study of shared clonotypes between healthy human individuals. Turning to the study itself: With ages of 18 to 49, the donors were two women and a few men. Study-level results: The study's rarefaction showed incomplete sorted-subset sequencing despite large depth. Among donors, sharing of clonotypes was expected to be affected by sequencing depth. Naive subsets tended to show greater estimated richness than memory subsets.

Profiled with immunoSEQ multiplex PCR; TCRdb holds only in-frame clones, not every one. The sample has over a million clones, about 80% seen once. The length of the CDR3 is 13 residues. The V gene's germline CDR1 is SGHRS and CDR2 YFSETQ. The V end lost 4 bases, the J end lost 8 bases, and 14 bases lay between the germline ends. On this clone: Its antigen is not identified.

The TCR originated in a man aged 18 to 29 in good health. The chain has TRBV5-1 and TRBJ2-3, with TRBD2 as a possible D gene (5 bases). The sample consisted of memory CD4+ T cells sorted from blood. Subset in this sample: CD45RA-negative fraction. CDR3 nucleotide sequence: TGCGCCAGCAGCCCCGACCCGGGAAGTACGCAGTATTTT. Translated: CASSPDPGSTQYF.